The clone carrying this T cell receptor (beta chain) was detected only a few times. Its target is unknown. Only one base separates this from a far larger clonotype, so it likely reflects a read error. Other DNA sequences in the same sample also yield this CDR3. Sequencing was performed with immunoSEQ multiplex PCR; in TCRdb, only in-frame clones are kept and a portion is missing. This table has some 1 million clones, 75% appearing once. These data belong to a study of shared clonotypes between healthy human individuals. On the study more broadly: Three plates were used per donor for CD4 naive, three for CD4 memory, two for CD8 naive and one for CD8 memory.

Study observations and caveats: Among a handful of donors, roughly 5% of naive CD4 clonotypes were found in common. Non-shared clonotypes had lower generation probabilities than clonotypes shared by all four sorted-subset donors. A small donor pool kept down the genetic and exposure-history diversity that was represented.

Sequencing was performed on memory CD4+ T cells sorted from blood. Subset given: CD45RA-negative fraction. This receptor was taken from a young man in good health.

The chain's CDR3 is CASSLVGYEQYF. In nucleotides, the CDR3 is TGTGCCAGCAGCTTAGTAGGGTACGAGCAGTACTTC. The rearrangement joins TRBV11-2 to TRBJ2-7; D call uncertain. The CDR3 contains 12 residues. Trimming removed 1 base from V and 4 bases from J, with 5 bases in between. Per germline, CDR1 SGHAT and CDR2 FQNNGV.